The clone carrying this T cell receptor beta chain was seen only a few times. Antigen specificity is unknown. The source of the sample is a study of sequential checkpoint blockade in melanoma. The wider study: Maintenance nivolumab came after either treatment sequence. Roughly 23 patients had matched tumor biopsies before treatment and at week 13 after nivolumab or ipilimumab alone.

The CDR3 sequence is 11 residues long. Trimming cost V 8 bases and J 2 bases, with 6 bases left between them. As to treatment: randomized to nivolumab then ipilimumab (arm A) or the reverse (arm B). None of the patients previously received DNA-damaging chemotherapy. Study-wide results and limits: Rising tumor T-cell fraction and clonality meant about 30 times likelier benefit.

Generated by immunoSEQ multiplex PCR, the TCRdb table keeps only in-frame clones and is missing some. The repertoire has about 7,000 clones, over 25% of them found once; the top ten carry about a quarter. Material: tumor tissue (inferred from file names), obtained from a patient given nivolumab and ipilimumab in sequence. The TCR comes from a human donor with melanoma. The gene calls are TRBV6-7 and TRBJ1-1; D not resolved. TRBV6-7 qualifies as an ORF whose function is uncertain. The CDR3 sequence is CASRTNTEAFF. In DNA form, the CDR3 reads TGTGCCAGCCGGACCAACACTGAAGCTTTCTTT.